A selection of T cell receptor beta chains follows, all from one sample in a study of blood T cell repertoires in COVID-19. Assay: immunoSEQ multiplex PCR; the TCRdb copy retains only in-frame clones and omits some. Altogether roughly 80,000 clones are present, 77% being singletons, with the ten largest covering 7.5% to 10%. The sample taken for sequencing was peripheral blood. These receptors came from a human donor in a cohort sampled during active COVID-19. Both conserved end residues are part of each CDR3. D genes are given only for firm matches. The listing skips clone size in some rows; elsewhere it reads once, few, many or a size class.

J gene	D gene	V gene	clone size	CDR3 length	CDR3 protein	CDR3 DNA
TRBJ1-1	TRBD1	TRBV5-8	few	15	CASSPYRGLNTEAFF	TGTGCCAGCAGCCCATACAGGGGGTTGAACACTGAAGCTTTCTTT
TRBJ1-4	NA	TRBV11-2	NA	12	CASSHGTEKLFF	TGTGCCAGCAGCCACGGGACAGAAAAACTGTTTTTT
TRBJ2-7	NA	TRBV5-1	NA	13	CASSEAQGGEQYF	TGCGCCAGCAGCGAGGCCCAAGGGGGCGAGCAGTACTTC
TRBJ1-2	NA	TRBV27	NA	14	CAIDEPGSLYGYTF	TGTGCCATCGATGAACCGGGGTCGCTCTATGGCTACACCTTC
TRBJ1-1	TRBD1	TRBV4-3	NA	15	CASSQVVGGNTEAFF	TGCGCCAGCAGCCAAGTAGTAGGGGGCAACACTGAAGCTTTCTTT
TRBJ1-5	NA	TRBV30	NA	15	CAWSVRREPNQPQHF	TGTGCCTGGAGTGTACGCAGGGAACCCAATCAGCCCCAGCATTTT
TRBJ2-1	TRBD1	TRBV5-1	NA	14	CASSATGGYNEQFF	TGCGCCAGCAGCGCAACAGGGGGCTACAATGAGCAGTTCTTC
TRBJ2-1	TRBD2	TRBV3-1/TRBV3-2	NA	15	CASSRSGGARNEQFF	TGTGCCAGCAGCCGTAGCGGGGGGGCCCGCAATGAGCAGTTCTTC
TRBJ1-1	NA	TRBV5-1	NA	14	CASSLRAGGTEAFF	TGCGCCAGCAGCTTACGTGCGGGGGGCACTGAAGCTTTCTTT
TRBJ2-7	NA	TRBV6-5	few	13	CASSYSQGSEQYF	TGTGCCAGCAGTTACTCACAGGGATCCGAGCAGTACTTC
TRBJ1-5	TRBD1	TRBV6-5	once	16	CASSYSNPGQSQPQHF	TGTGCCAGCAGTTACTCGAATCCGGGACAGAGTCAGCCCCAGCATTTT
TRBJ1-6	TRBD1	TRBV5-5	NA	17	CASSLVRTGDYNSPLHF	TGTGCCAGCAGCTTGGTCCGGACAGGGGACTATAATTCACCCCTCCACTTT
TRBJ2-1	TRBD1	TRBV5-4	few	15	CASSSRDRGGNEQFF	TGTGCCAGCAGCTCCAGGGACAGGGGTGGAAATGAGCAGTTCTTC
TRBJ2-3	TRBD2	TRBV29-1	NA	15	CSGVKLAGITDTQYF	TGCAGCGGTGTCAAACTAGCGGGAATCACAGATACGCAGTATTTT
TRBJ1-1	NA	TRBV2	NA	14	CASSKRGRDTEAFF	TGTGCCAGCAGTAAAAGGGGCAGGGACACTGAAGCTTTCTTT
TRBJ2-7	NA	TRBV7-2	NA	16	CASSLGGRGGTYEQYF	TGTGCCAGCAGCTTAGGGGGCCGGGGAGGAACCTACGAGCAGTACTTC